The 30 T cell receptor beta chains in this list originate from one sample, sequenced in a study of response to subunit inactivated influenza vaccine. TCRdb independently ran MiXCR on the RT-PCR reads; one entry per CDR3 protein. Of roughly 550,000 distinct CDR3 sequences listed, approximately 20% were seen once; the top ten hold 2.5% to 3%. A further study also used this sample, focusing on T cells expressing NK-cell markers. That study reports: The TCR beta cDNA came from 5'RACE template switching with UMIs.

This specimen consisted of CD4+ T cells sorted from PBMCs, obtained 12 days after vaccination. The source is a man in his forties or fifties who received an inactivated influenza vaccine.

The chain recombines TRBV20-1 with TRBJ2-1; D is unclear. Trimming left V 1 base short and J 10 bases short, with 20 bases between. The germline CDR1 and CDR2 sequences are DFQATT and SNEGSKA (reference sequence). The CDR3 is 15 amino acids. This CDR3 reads CSARAPTVQIHEQFF. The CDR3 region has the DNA TGCAGTGCTAGAGCCCCGACGGTTCAGATCCACGAGCAGTTCTTC.

DNA for the CDR3: TGTGCCAGCAGTCCATGGACAGGAAGTTTCTACGAGCAGTACTTC. Its protein product is CASSPWTGSFYEQYF. The chain joins TRBV12-3 or TRBV12-4 to TRBJ2-7; 7 bases match TRBD1. This CDR3 contains 15 residues. V lost 5 bases and J lost 3; bases outside the gene matches: 10.

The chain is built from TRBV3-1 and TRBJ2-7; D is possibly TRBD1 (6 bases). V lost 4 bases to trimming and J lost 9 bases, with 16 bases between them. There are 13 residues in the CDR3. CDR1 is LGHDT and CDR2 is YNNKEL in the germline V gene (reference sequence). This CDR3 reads CASSPTGTTVQYF. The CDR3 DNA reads TGTGCCAGCAGCCCGACCGGGACAACGGTGCAGTACTTC.

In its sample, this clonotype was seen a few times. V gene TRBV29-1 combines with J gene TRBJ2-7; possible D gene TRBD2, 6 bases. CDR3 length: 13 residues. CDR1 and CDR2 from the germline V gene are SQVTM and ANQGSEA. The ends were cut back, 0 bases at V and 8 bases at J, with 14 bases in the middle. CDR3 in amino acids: CSVEDRRGLKQYF. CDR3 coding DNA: TGCAGCGTTGAAGATCGGAGGGGACTGAAGCAGTACTTC.

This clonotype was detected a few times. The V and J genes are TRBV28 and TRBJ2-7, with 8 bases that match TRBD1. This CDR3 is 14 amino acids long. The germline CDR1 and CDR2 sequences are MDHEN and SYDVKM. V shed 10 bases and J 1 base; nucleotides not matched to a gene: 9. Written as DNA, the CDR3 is TGTGCCACCCGGACAGGGTCCCTTTCCTACGAGCAGTACTTC. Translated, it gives CATRTGSLSYEQYF.

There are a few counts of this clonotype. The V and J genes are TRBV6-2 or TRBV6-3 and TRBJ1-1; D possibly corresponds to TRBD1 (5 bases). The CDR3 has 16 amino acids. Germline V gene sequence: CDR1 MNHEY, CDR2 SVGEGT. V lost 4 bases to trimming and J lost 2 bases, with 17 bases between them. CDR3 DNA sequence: TGTGCCAGCAGTTCCCCTCCCTGGGGCGACAACACTGAAGCTTTCTTT. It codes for CASSSPPWGDNTEAFF.

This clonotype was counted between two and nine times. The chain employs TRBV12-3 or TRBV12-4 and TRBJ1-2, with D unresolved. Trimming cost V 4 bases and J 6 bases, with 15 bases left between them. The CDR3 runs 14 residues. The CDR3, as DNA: TGTGCCAGCAGTTCCCCAATAGCGAGGAATGGCTACACCTTC. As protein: CASSSPIARNGYTF.

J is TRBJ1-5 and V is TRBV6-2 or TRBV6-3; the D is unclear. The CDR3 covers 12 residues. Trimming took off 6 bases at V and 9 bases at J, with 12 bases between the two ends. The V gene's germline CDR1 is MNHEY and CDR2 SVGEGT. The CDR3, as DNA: TGTGCCAGCAGCCCCCAGTCCGGGCCCCAGCATTTT. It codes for CASSPQSGPQHF.

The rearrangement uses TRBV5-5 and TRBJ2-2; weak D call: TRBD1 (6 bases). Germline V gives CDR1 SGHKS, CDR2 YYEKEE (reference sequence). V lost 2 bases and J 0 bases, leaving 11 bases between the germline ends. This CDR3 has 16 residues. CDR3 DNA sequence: TGTGCCAGCAGCTTAGGGACATCAACGAACACCGGGGAGCTGTTTTTT. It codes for CASSLGTSTNTGELFF.

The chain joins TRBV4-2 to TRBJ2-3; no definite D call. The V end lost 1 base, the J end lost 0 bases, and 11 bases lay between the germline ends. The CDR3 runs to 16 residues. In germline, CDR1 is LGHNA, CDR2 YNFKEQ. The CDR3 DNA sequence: TGTGCCAGCAGCCAAGTTCCCTCGTGGAGCACAGATACGCAGTATTTT. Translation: CASSQVPSWSTDTQYF.

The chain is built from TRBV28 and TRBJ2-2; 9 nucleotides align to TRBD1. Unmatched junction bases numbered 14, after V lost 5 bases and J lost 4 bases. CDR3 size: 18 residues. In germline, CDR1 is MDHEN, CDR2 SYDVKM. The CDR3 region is CASSPIHSGTGPTGELFF. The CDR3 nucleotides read TGTGCCAGCAGTCCAATTCACTCCGGGACAGGGCCCACCGGGGAGCTGTTTTTT.

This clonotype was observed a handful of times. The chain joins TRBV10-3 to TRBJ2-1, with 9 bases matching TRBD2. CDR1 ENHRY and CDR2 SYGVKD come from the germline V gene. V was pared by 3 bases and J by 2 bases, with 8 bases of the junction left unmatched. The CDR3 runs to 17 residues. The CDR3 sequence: CAISDRDGTSTYNEQFF. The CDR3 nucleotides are TGTGCCATCAGTGATAGGGATGGGACTAGCACCTACAATGAGCAGTTCTTC.

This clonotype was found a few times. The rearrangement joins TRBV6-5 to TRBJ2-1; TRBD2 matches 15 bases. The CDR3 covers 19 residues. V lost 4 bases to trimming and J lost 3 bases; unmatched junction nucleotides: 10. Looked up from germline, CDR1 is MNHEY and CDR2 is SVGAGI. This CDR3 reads CASSSRTSGRAKFYNEQFF. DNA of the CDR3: TGTGCCAGCAGTTCGCGGACTAGCGGGAGGGCCAAATTCTACAATGAGCAGTTCTTC.

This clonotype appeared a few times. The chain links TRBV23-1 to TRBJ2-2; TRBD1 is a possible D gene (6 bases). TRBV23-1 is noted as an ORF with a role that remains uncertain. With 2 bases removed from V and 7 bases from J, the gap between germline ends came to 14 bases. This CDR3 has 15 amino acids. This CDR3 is CASSQPGHTVGELFF. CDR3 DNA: TGCGCCAGCAGTCAACCGGGACACACCGTCGGGGAGCTGTTTTTT.

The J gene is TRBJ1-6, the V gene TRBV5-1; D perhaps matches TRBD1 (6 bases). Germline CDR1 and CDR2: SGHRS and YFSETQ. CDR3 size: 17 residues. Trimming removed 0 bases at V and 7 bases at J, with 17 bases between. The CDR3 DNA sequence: TGCGCCAGCAGCTTGGCTAGGCACGGGGGGCAAAATTCACCCCTCCACTTT. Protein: CASSLARHGGQNSPLHF.

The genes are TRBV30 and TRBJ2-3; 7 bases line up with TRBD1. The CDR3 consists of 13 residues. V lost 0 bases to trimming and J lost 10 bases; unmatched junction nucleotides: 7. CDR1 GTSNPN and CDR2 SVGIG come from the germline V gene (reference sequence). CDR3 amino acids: CAWSVSQGKAQYF. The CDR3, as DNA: TGTGCCTGGAGTGTATCACAGGGGAAAGCGCAGTATTTT.

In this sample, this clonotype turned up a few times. CDR3 in amino acids: CASSLGTSSTYEQYF. As DNA, the CDR3 is TGTGCCAGCAGTTTAGGGACTAGCTCGACCTACGAGCAGTACTTC. The chain employs TRBV27 and TRBJ2-7, with 9 bases that match TRBD2. Germline V gene data show CDR1 as MNHEY and CDR2 as SMNVEV (reference sequence). The ends lost 2 bases at V and 2 bases at J; junction bases unmatched: 4. The CDR3 has 15 amino acids.

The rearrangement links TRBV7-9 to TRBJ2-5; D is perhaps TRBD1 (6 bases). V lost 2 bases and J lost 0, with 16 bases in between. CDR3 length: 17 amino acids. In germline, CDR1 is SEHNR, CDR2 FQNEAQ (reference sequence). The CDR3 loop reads CASSLTRDILHQETQYF. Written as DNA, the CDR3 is TGTGCCAGCAGCTTAACAAGGGACATCCTACACCAAGAGACCCAGTACTTC.

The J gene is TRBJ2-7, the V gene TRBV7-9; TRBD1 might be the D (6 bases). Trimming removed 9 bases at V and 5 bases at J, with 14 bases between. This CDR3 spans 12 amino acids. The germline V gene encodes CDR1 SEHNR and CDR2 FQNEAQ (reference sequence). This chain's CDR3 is CASRLQGHEQYF. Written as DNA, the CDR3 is TGTGCCAGTCGACTACAGGGCCACGAGCAGTACTTC.

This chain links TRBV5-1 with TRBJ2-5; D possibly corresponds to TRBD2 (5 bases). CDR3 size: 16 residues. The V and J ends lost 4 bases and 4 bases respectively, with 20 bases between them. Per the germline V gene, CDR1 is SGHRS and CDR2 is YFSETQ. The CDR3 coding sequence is TGCGCCAGCAGCGTCCGGGATCAAAACCGGGGAGAGACCCAGTACTTC. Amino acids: CASSVRDQNRGETQYF.

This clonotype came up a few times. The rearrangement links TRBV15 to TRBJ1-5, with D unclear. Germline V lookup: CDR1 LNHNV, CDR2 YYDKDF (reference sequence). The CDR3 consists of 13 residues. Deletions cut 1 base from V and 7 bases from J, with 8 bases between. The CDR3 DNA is TGTGCCACCAGCAGAGTAGGGAGGCAGCCCCAGCATTTT. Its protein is CATSRVGRQPQHF. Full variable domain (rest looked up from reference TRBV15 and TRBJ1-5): DAMVIQNPRYQVTQFGKPVTLSCSQTLNHNVMYWYQQKSSQAPKLLFHYYDKDFNNEADTPDNFQSRRPNTSFCFLDIRSPGLGDTAMYLCATSRVGRQPQHFGDGTRLSIL.

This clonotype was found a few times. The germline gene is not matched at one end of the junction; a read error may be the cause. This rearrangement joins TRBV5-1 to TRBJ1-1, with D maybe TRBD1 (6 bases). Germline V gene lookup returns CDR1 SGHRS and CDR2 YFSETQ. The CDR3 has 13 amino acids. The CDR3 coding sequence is TGCGCCAGCACCTTGACAGGGAACACTGAAGCTTTCTTT. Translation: CASTLTGNTEAFF.

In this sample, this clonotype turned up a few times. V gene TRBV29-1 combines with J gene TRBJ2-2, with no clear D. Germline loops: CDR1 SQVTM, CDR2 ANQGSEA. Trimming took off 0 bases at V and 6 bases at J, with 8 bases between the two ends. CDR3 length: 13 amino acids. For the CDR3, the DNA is TGCAGCGTTGAAGATCGATCAGCCGGGGAGCTGTTTTTT. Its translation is CSVEDRSAGELFF.

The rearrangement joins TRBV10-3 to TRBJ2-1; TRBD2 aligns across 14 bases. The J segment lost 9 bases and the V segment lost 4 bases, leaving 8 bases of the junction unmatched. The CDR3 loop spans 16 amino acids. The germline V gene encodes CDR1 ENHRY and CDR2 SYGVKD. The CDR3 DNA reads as TGTGCCATCAGTGGTGGGACTAGCGGGAGTTTCAGTGAGCAGTTCTTC. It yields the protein CAISGGTSGSFSEQFF.

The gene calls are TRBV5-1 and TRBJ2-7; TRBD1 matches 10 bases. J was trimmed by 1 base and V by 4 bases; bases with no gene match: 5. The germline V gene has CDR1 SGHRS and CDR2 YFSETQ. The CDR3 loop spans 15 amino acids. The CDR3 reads CASSPGQGPSYEQYF. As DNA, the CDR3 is TGCGCCAGCAGCCCGGGACAGGGGCCTTCCTACGAGCAGTACTTC.

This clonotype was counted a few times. For the CDR3, the DNA is TGTGCCAGAAAGTTAACAGGGGACGTGAGGGAAAAACTGTTTTTT. Encoded protein: CARKLTGDVREKLFF. This chain connects TRBV7-9 to TRBJ1-4, with TRBD1 matching 7 bases. CDR3 length: 15 amino acids. CDR1 and CDR2 from the germline V gene are SEHNR and FQNEAQ (reference sequence). With V trimmed by 9 bases and J by 8 bases, 15 bases remained unmatched.

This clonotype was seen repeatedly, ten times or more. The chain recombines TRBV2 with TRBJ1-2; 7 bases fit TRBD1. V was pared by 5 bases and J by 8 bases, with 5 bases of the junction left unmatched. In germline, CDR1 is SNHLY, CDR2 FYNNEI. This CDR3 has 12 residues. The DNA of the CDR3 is TGTGCCAGCAGTTCGACAGGGTTGGGCTACACCTTC. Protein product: CASSSTGLGYTF. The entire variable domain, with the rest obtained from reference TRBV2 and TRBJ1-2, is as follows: EPEVTQTPSHQVTQMGQEVILRCVPISNHLYFYWYRQILGQKVEFLVSFYNNEISEKSEIFDDQFSVERPDGSNFTLKIRSTKLEDSAMYFCASSSTGLGYTFGSGTRLTVV.

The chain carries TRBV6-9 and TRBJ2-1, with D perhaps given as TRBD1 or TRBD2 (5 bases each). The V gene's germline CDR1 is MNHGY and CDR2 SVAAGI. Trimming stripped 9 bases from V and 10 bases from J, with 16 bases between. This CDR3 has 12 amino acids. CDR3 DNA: TGTGCCAGTCCCCGGGGCCGGGTGGAGCAGTTCTTC. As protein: CASPRGRVEQFF.

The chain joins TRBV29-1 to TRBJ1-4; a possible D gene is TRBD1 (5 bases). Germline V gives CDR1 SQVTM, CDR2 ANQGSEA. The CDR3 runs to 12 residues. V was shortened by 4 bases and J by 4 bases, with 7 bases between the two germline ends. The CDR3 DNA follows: TGCAGCGTTGCAGGGCTTAATGAAAAACTGTTTTTT. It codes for CSVAGLNEKLFF.

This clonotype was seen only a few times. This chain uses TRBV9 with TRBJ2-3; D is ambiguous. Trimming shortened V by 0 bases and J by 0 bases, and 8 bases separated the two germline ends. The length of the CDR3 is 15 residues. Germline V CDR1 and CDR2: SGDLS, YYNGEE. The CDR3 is CASSVEGGSTDTQYF. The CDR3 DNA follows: TGTGCCAGCAGCGTAGAGGGTGGTAGCACAGATACGCAGTATTTT.